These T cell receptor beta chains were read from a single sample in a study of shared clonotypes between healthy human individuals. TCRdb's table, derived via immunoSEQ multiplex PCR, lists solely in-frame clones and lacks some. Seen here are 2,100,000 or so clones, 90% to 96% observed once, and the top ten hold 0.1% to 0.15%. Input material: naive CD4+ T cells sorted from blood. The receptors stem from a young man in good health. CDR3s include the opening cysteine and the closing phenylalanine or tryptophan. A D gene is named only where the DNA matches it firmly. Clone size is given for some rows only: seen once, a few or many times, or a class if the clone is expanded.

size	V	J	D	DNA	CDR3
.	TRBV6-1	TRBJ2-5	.	TGTGCCAGCAGTGAAGTTGGGTCAGCTCAAGAGACCCAGTACTTC	CASSEVGSAQETQYF
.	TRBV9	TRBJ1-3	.	TGTGCCAGCAGCGTAACCGGGACACCAGGAAACACCATATATTTT	CASSVTGTPGNTIYF
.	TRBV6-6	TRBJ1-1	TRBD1	TGTGCCAGCACCCAAGACAGGGGATTTCCCCGAGCTTTCTTT	CASTQDRGFPRAFF
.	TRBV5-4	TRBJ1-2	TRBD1	TGTGCCAGCAGCCGACAGGGGGCAGAGGATGGCTACACCTTC	CASSRQGAEDGYTF
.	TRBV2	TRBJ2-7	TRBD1	TGTGCCACCGGGGACAGGTTCTACGAGCAGTACTTC	CATGDRFYEQYF
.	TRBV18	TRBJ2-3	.	TGTGCCAGCTCACCGACAGGTCCAGATACGCAGTATTTT	CASSPTGPDTQYF
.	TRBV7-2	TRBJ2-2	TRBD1	TGTGCCAGCAGCTCTAGGACAGGGAAGGCCGGGGAGCTGTTTTTT	CASSSRTGKAGELFF
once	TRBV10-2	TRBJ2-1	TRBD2	TGCGCCAGAGGGAGCGGGAGTGAGGTGGATGAGCAGTTCTTC	CARGSGSEVDEQFF
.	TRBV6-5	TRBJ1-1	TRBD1	TGTGCCAGCACTTCGGGACAGGTGGACAACACTGAAGCTTTCTTT	CASTSGQVDNTEAFF
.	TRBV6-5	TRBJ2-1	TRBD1	TGTGCCAGCAGCCGACGAGGGGGCAGAAAGTTCTTC	CASSRRGGRKFF
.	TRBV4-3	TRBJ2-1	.	TGCGCCAGCAGCCAAGATATAGGGAAGGATGAGCAGTTCTTC	CASSQDIGKDEQFF
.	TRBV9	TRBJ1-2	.	TGTGCCAGCAGCCCCGAGGGACGAGCTAACTATGGCTACACCTTC	CASSPEGRANYGYTF
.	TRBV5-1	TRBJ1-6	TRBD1	TGCGCCAGCAGCACAAAGTCCGGGACAGGGGATTCACCCCTCCACTTT	CASSTKSGTGDSPLHF
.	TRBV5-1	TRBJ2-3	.	TGCGCCAGCAGCTTGAGGACAGGCACAGATACGCAGTATTTT	CASSLRTGTDTQYF
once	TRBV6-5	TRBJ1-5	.	TGTGCCAGCAGTTCCGAGGGGTCGGGTCTGGGGCAGCCCCAGCATTTT	CASSSEGSGLGQPQHF
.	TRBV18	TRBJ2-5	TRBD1	TGTGCCAGCTCACCCGGACAGGTTGCGACCCAGTACTTC	CASSPGQVATQYF
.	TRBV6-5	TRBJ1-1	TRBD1	TGTGCCAGCAGTTACTTCGGGACAGGGGGAGGTACTTTCTTT	CASSYFGTGGGTFF
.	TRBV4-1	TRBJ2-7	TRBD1	TGCGCCAGCAGCCAGGGACAGGGGGCGCGAGGTGAGCAGTACTTC	CASSQGQGARGEQYF
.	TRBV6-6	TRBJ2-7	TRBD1	TGTGCCAGCACCACGACAGGGTCCGAGCAGTACTTC	CASTTTGSEQYF
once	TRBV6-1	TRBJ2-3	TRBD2	TGTGCCAGCAAGAGGAGCGGGACGGGCACAGATACGCAGTATTTT	CASKRSGTGTDTQYF
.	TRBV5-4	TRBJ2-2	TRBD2	TGTGCCAGCAGCGGGGGACTAGCGGGAGGGATGAACACCGGGGAGCTGTTTTTT	CASSGGLAGGMNTGELFF
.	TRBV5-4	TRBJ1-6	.	TGTGCCAGCAGCTTGGACGGGGGAAATTCACCCCTCCACTTT	CASSLDGGNSPLHF
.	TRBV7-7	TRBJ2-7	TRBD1	TGTGCTAGCAGCTTAGGGGGCGGCGCCTACGAGCAGTACTTC	CASSLGGGAYEQYF
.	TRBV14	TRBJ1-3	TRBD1	TGTGCCAGCAGACAGGGGATGGCTGGAAACACCATATATTTT	CASRQGMAGNTIYF
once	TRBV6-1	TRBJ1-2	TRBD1	TGTGCCAGCAGCGACAGGGGGTCGAACTATGGCTACACCTTC	CASSDRGSNYGYTF
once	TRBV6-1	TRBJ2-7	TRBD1	TGTGCCAGCAGTAGGACAGGGGACGGCTACGAGCAGTACTTC	CASSRTGDGYEQYF
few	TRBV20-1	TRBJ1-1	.	TGCAGTGCTGCGAACACTGAAGCTTTCTTT	CSAANTEAFF
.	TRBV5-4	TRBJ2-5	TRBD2	TGTGCCAGCAGCGGTAGCGGGAGGGTACAAGAGACCCAGTACTTC	CASSGSGRVQETQYF
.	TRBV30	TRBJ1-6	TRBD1	TGTGCCTGGAGTGTAGGACAGTCTACAGGGGTTTCACCCCTCCACTTT	CAWSVGQSTGVSPLHF
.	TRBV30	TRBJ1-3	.	TGTGCCTGGAGTGTAGTAGCAGGGGCTGGAAACACCATATATTTT	CAWSVVAGAGNTIYF
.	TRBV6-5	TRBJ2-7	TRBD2	TGTGCCAGCAGTTGGGAGCGGGATCAAGGCGAGCAGTACTTC	CASSWERDQGEQYF
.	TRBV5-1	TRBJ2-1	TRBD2	TGCGCCAGCAGCTTGGGGACTAGCGGGGTTTACAATGAGCAGTTCTTC	CASSLGTSGVYNEQFF
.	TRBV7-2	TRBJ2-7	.	TGTGCCAGCAGCGGCCGACCTCGCGGCGAGCAGTACTTC	CASSGRPRGEQYF
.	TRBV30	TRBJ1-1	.	TGTGCCTGGAGTACCCGGGCCAGTGCTCTGAAAGCTTTCTTT	CAWSTRASALKAFF
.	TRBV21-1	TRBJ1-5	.	TGTGCTAAAAGTTCGCCCCAGCATTTT	CAKSSPQHF
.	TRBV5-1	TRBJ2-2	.	TGCGCCAGCAGCCGGACAGCTAGCGCCGGGGAGCTGTTTTTT	CASSRTASAGELFF
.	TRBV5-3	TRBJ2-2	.	TGTGCCAGAAGTCCCCCGTTGGGACACCTTTCCACCGGGGAGCTGTTTTTT	CARSPPLGHLSTGELFF
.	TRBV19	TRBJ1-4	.	TGTGCCAGTAGCCCCCGGCAGTCAACTAATGAAAAACTGTTTTTT	CASSPRQSTNEKLFF